This record covers a single T cell receptor (beta chain). The antigen remains unidentified. This CDR3 has 14 residues. Per the germline V gene, CDR1 is KGHSH and CDR2 is LQKENI. Trimming pared 1 base from V and 0 bases from J, leaving 6 bases between. The data were taken from a study of cytomegalovirus exposure and HLA in healthy donors. The PCR used 60 Vbeta and 13 Jbeta primers. Original analysis: Later, roughly 80 million unique TCR beta chains were counted in an analysis, and about 12 million of them were shared. Using immunoSEQ multiplex PCR, the repertoire was profiled, and TCRdb retains in-frame clones only, with some absent. V, J and clone size were drawn from that table, and D and trimming were deduced from the DNA. The sample records roughly 100,000 clones, 70% to 80% being singletons. Regarding the study as a whole: A reported reduction in N-insertions relative to the roughly 710-donor mean was seen in an Asian-associated ancestry cluster in a later analysis.

Source material: PBMCs. This TCR was sampled from a boy younger than 18 in good health and CMV-seronegative. The chain joins TRBV18 to TRBJ1-1, with D unresolved. The CDR3 DNA reads TGTGCCAGCTCACCACTGGCCTTGAACACTGAAGCTTTCTTT. Protein sequence: CASSPLALNTEAFF.